Presented here are 12 T cell receptor beta chains from one specimen sequenced in a study of T cells in Graves' hyperthyroidism and ophthalmopathy. TCR beta CDR3 region amplification was performed from RNA transcripts. The TCR CDR3 was amplified in a first-round RT-PCR using the HTBI primer set. Each CDR3 protein gets one entry after TCRdb re-called the multiplex PCR reads with MiXCR. In the table there are 730,000 or so distinct CDR3 sequences, roughly a sixth of which are singletons. Sequencing was performed on blood. The receptors here all came from a woman aged 45-65 years with Graves' hyperthyroidism that later progressed to Graves' ophthalmopathy.

Points on this clonotype: A read error may produce the germline difference seen at one junction end. V usage is TRBV12-5 and J usage is TRBJ1-1; 9 bases agree with TRBD1. CDR3 size: 15 residues. The germline V gene encodes CDR1 LGHNT and CDR2 FRNRAP. CDR3 coding DNA: TGTGCTAGTGGTCACCCCGGGACAGGGAACGCTGAAGCTTTCTTT. Translated, it gives CASGHPGTGNAEAFF. Variable domain in full (rest from reference TRBV12-5 and TRBJ1-1): DARVTQTPRHKVTEMGQEVTMRCQPILGHNTVFWYRQTMMQGLELLAYFRNRAPLDDSGMPKDRFSAEMPDATLATLKIQPSEPRDSAVYFCASGHPGTGNAEAFFGQGTRLTVV.

In the case of this clonotype: A much bigger clone sits one base away, suggesting this may be a read error. This sequence joins TRBV3-1 and TRBJ1-3; unclear D gene. The V end lost 0 bases, the J end lost 1 base, and 1 base lay between the germline ends. CDR1 and CDR2 (germline): LGHDT, YNNKEL (reference sequence). The length of the CDR3 is 13 residues. CDR3 protein: CASSQDSGNTIYF. CDR3 bases: TGTGCCAGCAGCCAAGATTCTGGAAACACCATATATTTT. The full variable domain, in which reference TRBV3-1 and TRBJ1-3 provide the parts outside the CDR3, is DTAVSQTPKYLVTQMGNDKSIKCEQNLGHDTMYWYKQDSKKFLKIMFSYNNKELIINETVPNRFSPKSPDKAHLNLHINSLELGDSAVYFCASSQDSGNTIYFGEGSWLTVV.

The gene calls are TRBV11-2 and TRBJ1-2, with a possible D match to TRBD1 (5 bases). CDR1 and CDR2 from the germline V gene are SGHAT and FQNNGV. This CDR3 is 15 amino acids long. V was pared by 5 bases and J by 6 bases, with 19 bases between. In DNA, the CDR3 is TGTGCCAGCAGCCACTATCGGGGGGTCTCGGATGGCTACACCTTC. It codes for CASSHYRGVSDGYTF.

The chain links TRBV11-2 to TRBJ1-3; D remains unclear. Germline-derived CDR1 and CDR2 are SGHAT and FQNNGV. The V gene lost 3 bases and the J gene lost 0 bases, with 9 bases spanning the gap. This CDR3 spans 15 amino acids. In DNA form, the CDR3 reads TGTGCCAGCAGCTTCTACGCTTCCTCTGGAAACACCATATATTTT. It yields the protein CASSFYASSGNTIYF.

This clonotype has more than one count but fewer than ten. The chain is built from TRBV12-3 or TRBV12-4 and TRBJ1-1; possible D gene TRBD1, 5 bases. Trimming took 7 bases from V and 11 from J, leaving 23 bases between them. There are 14 residues in the CDR3. This CDR3 is CASTLGGQNPVAFF. DNA of the CDR3: TGTGCCAGCACCTTGGGCGGACAAAATCCAGTTGCTTTCTTT.

This clonotype has only a few counts. This chain connects TRBV7-2 to TRBJ2-7; 9 bases line up with TRBD2. Germline lookup yields CDR1 SGHTA and CDR2 FQGNSA. The CDR3 has 14 amino acids. J was trimmed by 3 bases and V by 3 bases; bases with no gene match: 3. The CDR3 here is CASSFGGGVYEQYF. The CDR3 DNA reads TGTGCCAGCAGCTTCGGCGGGGGGGTCTACGAGCAGTACTTC.

The CDR3: CASSPSRSRLGQETQYF. The DNA of the CDR3 is TGTGCCAGCTCACCCTCGAGATCACGCCTCGGCCAAGAGACCCAGTACTTC. The chain uses TRBV18 and TRBJ2-5, with D hard to call. The CDR3 covers 17 residues. With 3 bases removed from V and 1 base from J, the gap between germline ends came to 18 bases. Germline V gene lookup returns CDR1 KGHSH and CDR2 LQKENI.

The J gene is TRBJ1-3, the V gene TRBV12-3 or TRBV12-4, with D possibly TRBD1 on 6 matching bases. The ends were cut back, 4 bases at V and 6 bases at J, with 7 bases in the middle. The length of the CDR3 is 12 residues. The CDR3 DNA follows: TGTGCCAGCAGTTGGGGGGCAAACACCATATATTTT. The encoded protein is CASSWGANTIYF.

The V gene is TRBV27, the J gene TRBJ1-6, with D possibly TRBD1 on 6 matching bases. Germline CDR1 is MNHEY and CDR2 is SMNVEV (reference sequence). The ends were cut back, 6 bases at V and 7 bases at J, with 16 bases in the middle. The CDR3 totals 15 residues. In nucleotides, the CDR3 is TGTGCCAGCAGCTACGGGGGCTCTAGGAATTCACCCCTCCACTTT. The encoded protein is CASSYGGSRNSPLHF.

The V and J genes are TRBV11-1 and TRBJ2-1; a possible D gene is TRBD2 (6 bases). From germline, CDR1 is SGHAT and CDR2 FQDESV (reference sequence). V shed 1 base and J shed 6 bases, with 10 bases lying between them. This CDR3 spans 14 amino acids. CDR3 sequence: CASSLVLATNEQFF. The DNA for the CDR3 is TGTGCCAGCAGCTTAGTACTAGCCACCAATGAGCAGTTCTTC.

The chain employs TRBV7-8 and TRBJ2-2; 7 bases agree with TRBD1. J gave up 9 bases and V 5 bases, and 15 bases lay outside the gene matches. This CDR3 contains 16 residues. The germline V gene has CDR1 SGHVS and CDR2 FQNEAQ. The CDR3 loop reads CASSTHVSTGWRELFF. In DNA, the CDR3 is TGTGCCAGCAGCACCCATGTATCGACAGGGTGGAGGGAGCTGTTTTTT. The complete variable domain, with remaining parts taken from reference TRBV7-8 and TRBJ2-2, reads GAGVSQSPRYKVAKRGQDVALRCDPISGHVSLFWYQQALGQGPEFLTYFQNEAQLDKSGLPSDRFFAERPEGSVSTLKIQRTQQEDSAVYLCASSTHVSTGWRELFFGEGSRLTVL.

There are a few counts of this clonotype. The chain links TRBV12-3 or TRBV12-4 to TRBJ2-2, with TRBD2 matching over 8 bases. The trim removed 3 bases at V and 4 bases at J, leaving 10 bases unmatched. The CDR3 has 17 residues. CDR3 nucleotide sequence: TGTGCCAGCAGTTTGAGGCGCCGGGGGGGAATCACCGGGGAGCTGTTTTTT. This sequence encodes CASSLRRRGGITGELFF.